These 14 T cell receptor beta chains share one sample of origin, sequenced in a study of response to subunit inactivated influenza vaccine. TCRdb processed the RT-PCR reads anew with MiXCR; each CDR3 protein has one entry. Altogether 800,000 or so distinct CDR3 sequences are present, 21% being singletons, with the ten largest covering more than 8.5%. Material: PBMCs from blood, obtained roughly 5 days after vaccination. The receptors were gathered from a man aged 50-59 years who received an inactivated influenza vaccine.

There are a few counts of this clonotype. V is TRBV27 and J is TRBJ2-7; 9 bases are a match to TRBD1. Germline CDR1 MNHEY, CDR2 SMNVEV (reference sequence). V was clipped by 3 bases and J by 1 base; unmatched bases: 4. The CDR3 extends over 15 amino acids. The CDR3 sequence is CASSFFGTGSYEQYF. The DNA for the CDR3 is TGTGCCAGCAGTTTCTTTGGGACAGGGTCCTACGAGCAGTACTTC.

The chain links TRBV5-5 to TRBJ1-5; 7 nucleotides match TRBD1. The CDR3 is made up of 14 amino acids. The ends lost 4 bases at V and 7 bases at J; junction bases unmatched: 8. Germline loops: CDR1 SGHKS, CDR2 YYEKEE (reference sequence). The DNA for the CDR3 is TGTGCCAGCAGCCAAACAGGGGTTGGCCAGCCCCAGCATTTT. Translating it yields CASSQTGVGQPQHF.

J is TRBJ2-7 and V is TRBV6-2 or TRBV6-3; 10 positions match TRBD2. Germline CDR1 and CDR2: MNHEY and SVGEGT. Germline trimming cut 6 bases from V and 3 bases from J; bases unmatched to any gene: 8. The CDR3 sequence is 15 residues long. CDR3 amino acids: CASRVRTSGFYEQYF. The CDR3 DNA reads TGTGCCAGCAGGGTCAGGACTAGCGGCTTCTACGAGCAGTACTTC.

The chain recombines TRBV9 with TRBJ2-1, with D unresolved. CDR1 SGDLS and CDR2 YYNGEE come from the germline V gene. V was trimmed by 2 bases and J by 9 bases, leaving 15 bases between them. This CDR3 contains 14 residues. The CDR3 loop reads CASSVVALGPEQFF. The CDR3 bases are TGTGCCAGCAGCGTGGTCGCCTTAGGTCCTGAGCAGTTCTTC.

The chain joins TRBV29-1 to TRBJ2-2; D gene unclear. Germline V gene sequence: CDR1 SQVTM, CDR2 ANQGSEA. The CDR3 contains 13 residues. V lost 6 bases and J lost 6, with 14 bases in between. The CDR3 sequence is CSVAARVPGELFF. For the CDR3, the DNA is TGCAGCGTCGCCGCGCGAGTTCCCGGGGAGCTGTTTTTT.

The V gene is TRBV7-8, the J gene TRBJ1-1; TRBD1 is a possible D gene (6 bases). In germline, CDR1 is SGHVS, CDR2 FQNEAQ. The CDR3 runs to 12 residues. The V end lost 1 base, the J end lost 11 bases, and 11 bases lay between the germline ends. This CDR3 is CASSLGGGRAFF. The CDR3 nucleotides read TGTGCCAGCAGCTTAGGAGGGGGGAGGGCTTTCTTT.

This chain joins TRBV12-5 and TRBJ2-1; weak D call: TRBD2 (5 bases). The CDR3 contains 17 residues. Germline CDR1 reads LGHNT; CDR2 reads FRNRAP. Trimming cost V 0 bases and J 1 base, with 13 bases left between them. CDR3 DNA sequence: TGTGCTAGTGGTTTGGTACGCGGGCTAGTGTCCTACAATGAGCAGTTCTTC. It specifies CASGLVRGLVSYNEQFF. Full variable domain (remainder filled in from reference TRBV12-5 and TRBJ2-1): DARVTQTPRHKVTEMGQEVTMRCQPILGHNTVFWYRQTMMQGLELLAYFRNRAPLDDSGMPKDRFSAEMPDATLATLKIQPSEPRDSAVYFCASGLVRGLVSYNEQFFGPGTRLTVL.

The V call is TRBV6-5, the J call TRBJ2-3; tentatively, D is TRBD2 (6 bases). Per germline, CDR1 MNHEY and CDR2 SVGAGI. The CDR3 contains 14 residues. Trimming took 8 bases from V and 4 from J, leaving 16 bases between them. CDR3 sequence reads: CASVLRDSADTQYF. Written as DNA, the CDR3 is TGTGCCAGCGTTCTGCGGGACTCGGCAGATACGCAGTATTTT.

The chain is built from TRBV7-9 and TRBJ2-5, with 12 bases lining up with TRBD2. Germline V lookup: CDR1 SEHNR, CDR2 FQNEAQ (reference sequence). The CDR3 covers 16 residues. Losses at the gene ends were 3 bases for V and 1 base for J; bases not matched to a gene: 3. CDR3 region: CASSFPSGRAQETQYF. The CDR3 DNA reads TGTGCCAGCAGCTTCCCTAGCGGGAGGGCCCAAGAGACCCAGTACTTC.

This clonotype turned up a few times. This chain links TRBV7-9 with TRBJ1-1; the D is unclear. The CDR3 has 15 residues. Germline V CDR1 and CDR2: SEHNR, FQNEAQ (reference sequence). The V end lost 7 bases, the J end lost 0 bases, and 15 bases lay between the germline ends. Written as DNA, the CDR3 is TGTGCCAGCACCTACACCGGCTGGATGAACACTGAAGCTTTCTTT. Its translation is CASTYTGWMNTEAFF. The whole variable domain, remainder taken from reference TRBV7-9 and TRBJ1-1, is DTGVSQNPRHKITKRGQNVTFRCDPISEHNRLYWYRQTLGQGPEFLTYFQNEAQLEKSRLLSDRFSAERPKGSFSTLEIQRTEQGDSAMYLCASTYTGWMNTEAFFGQGTRLTVV.

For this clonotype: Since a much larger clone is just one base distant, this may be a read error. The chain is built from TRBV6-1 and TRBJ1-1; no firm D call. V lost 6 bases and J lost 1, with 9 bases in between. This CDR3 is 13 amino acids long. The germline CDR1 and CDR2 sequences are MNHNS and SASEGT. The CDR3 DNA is TGTGCCAGCAGCGCCAGGAGGAACACTGAAGCTTTCTTT. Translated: CASSARRNTEAFF.

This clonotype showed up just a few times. CDR3 protein: CASSPRQTNTGELFF. The CDR3 bases are TGTGCCAGCTCACCACGGCAGACTAACACCGGGGAGCTGTTTTTT. The chain joins TRBV18 to TRBJ2-2; D call uncertain. V was pared by 1 base and J by 2 bases, with 8 bases between. This CDR3 region has 15 residues. CDR1 and CDR2 (germline): KGHSH, LQKENI.

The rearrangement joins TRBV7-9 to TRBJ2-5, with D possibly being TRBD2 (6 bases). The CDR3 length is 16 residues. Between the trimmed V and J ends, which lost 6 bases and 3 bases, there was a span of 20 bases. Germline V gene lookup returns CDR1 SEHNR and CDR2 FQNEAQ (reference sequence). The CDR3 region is CASRNGTFRPEETQYF. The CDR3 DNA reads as TGTGCCAGCAGAAACGGGACTTTCCGACCCGAAGAGACCCAGTACTTC.

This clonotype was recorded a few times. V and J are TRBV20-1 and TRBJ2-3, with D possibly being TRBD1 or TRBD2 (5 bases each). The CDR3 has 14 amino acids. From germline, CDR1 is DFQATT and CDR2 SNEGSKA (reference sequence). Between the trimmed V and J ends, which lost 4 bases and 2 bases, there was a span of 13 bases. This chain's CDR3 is CSAKHGTATDTQYF. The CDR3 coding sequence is TGCAGTGCTAAACATGGGACGGCCACAGATACGCAGTATTTT.